This TCR beta chain was captured in a study of long-term antiretroviral therapy in people with HIV. Whole-study results and caveats: ART adherence, viral resistance and therapy changes were undocumented. Spans of CDR3 length were tighter for HIV repertoires than for controls.

CDR3 length: 14 amino acids. V was clipped by 5 bases and J by 4 bases; unmatched bases: 7. CDR1 is SGHTA and CDR2 is FQGNSA in the germline V gene. On this clone itself: Its antigen is currently unknown.

They ran version v3.0 of the immunoSEQ assay at survey level. Produced via immunoSEQ multiplex PCR; TCRdb's table is partial and in-frame only. The table lists 20,000 to 25,000 clones, 81% of them singletons. The sequencing here drew on unsorted PBMCs, taken 0.1 years before starting antiretroviral therapy. The sequence came from a middle-aged man with HIV. The chain carries TRBV7-2 and TRBJ2-7; 8 bases line up with TRBD2. CDR3 in DNA: TGTGCCAGCAGCGCTGGACTAGCAGCGTACGAGCAGTACTTC. Translated: CASSAGLAAYEQYF. The whole variable domain, remainder taken from reference TRBV7-2 and TRBJ2-7, is GAGVSQSPSNKVTEKGKDVELRCDPISGHTALYWYRQSLGQGLEFLIYFQGNSAPDKSGLPSDRFSAERTGGSVSTLTIQRTQQEDSAVYLCASSAGLAAYEQYFGPGTRLTVT.